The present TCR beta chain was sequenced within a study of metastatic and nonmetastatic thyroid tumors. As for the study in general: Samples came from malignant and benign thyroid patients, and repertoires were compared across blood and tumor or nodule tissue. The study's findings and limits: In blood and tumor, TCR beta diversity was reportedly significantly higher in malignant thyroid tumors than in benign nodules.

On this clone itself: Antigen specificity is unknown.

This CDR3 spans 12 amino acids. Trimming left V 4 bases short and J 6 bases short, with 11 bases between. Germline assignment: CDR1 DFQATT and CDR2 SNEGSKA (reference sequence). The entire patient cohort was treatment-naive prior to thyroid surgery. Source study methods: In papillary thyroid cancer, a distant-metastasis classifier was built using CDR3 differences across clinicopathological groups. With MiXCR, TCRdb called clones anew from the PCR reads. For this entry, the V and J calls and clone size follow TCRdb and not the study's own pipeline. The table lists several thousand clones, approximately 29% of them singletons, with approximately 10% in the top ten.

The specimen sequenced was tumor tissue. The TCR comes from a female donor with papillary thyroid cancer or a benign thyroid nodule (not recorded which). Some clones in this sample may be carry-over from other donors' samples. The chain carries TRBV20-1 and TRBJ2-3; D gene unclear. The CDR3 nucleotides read TGCAGTGCTACGACCAGGTCGGATACGCAGTATTTT. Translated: CSATTRSDTQYF.